The 16 T cell receptor beta chains below come from one sample, sequenced in a study of T cell responses to AZD1222 COVID-19 vaccine. Assay: immunoSEQ multiplex PCR; the TCRdb copy retains only in-frame clones and omits some. Among approximately 140,000 clones, roughly 92% were seen once, and the ten largest hold about 1.1%. The specimen was peripheral blood, collected 28 days after the second AZD1222 dose. The receptors shown here come from an adult who received the AZD1222 COVID-19 vaccine.

This clone was found a few times. The rearrangement uses TRBV18 and TRBJ2-3; TRBD2 aligns across 9 bases. Germline lookup yields CDR1 KGHSH and CDR2 LQKENI. This CDR3 has 16 amino acids. V gave up 6 bases and J gave up 1 base; unmatched junction bases: 8. CDR3: CASSPQRGEGTDTQYF. In DNA, the CDR3 is TGTGCCAGCTCCCCCCAGCGGGGGGAGGGCACAGATACGCAGTATTTT. Combining the CDR3 with reference TRBV18 and TRBJ2-3 gives the whole variable domain NAGVMQNPRHLVRRRGQEARLRCSPMKGHSHVYWYRQLPEEGLKFMVYLQKENIIDESGMPKERFSAEFPKEGPSILRIQQVVRGDSAAYFCASSPQRGEGTDTQYFGPGTRLTVL.

The gene calls are TRBV7-2 and TRBJ2-1; D possibly corresponds to TRBD1 (7 bases). Per germline, CDR1 SGHTA and CDR2 FQGNSA. This CDR3 has 15 residues. V was shortened by 5 bases and J by 10 bases, with 21 bases between the two germline ends. CDR3 nucleotide sequence: TGTGCCAGCAGCGAGGGGGGTACTCGGGGACAGGAGCAGTTCTTC. Protein product: CASSEGGTRGQEQFF.

This clone was seen just once. This chain connects TRBV27 to TRBJ1-2; 8 bases are a match to TRBD1. V shed 0 bases and J 7 bases; nucleotides not matched to a gene: 7. The CDR3 has 15 residues. Per germline, CDR1 MNHEY and CDR2 SMNVEV (reference sequence). CDR3 region: CASSLSAQGASGYTF. Written as DNA, the CDR3 is TGTGCCAGCAGTTTATCGGCGCAGGGGGCAAGTGGCTACACCTTC.

This clone was observed once. The rearrangement links TRBV7-8 to TRBJ2-7, with D uncertain. The CDR3 extends over 14 amino acids. Germline V gene data show CDR1 as SGHVS and CDR2 as FQNEAQ. Deletions cut 1 base from V and 0 bases from J, with 7 bases between. The CDR3 spells CASSLGRFSYEQYF. The CDR3 coding sequence is TGTGCCAGCAGCTTAGGTCGCTTCTCCTACGAGCAGTACTTC.

The chain joins TRBV16 to TRBJ1-6; D is undetermined. V dropped 4 bases and J dropped 9 bases, with 7 bases sitting between them. The CDR3 contains 12 residues. CDR1 and CDR2 from the germline V gene are KGHSY and FQNENV. The CDR3 loop reads CASSLIRSPLHF. The CDR3 bases are TGTGCCAGCAGCCTTATCCGTTCACCCCTCCACTTT.

This chain uses TRBV6-1 with TRBJ1-3; D not certain. V lost 2 bases, J lost 4 bases, and 12 bases lay in between. This CDR3 is built from 15 residues. Germline V gene lookup returns CDR1 MNHNS and CDR2 SASEGT. CDR3: CASSERRTGGNTIYF. The CDR3 region has the DNA TGTGCCAGCAGTGAACGCAGGACTGGGGGAAACACCATATATTTT.

This clone was counted once. The rearrangement links TRBV28 to TRBJ2-7; 7 bases map to TRBD1. The CDR3 spans 13 residues. CDR1 MDHEN and CDR2 SYDVKM come from the germline V gene. After removal of 6 bases from V and 5 bases from J, the junction contained 7 bases not matched to a gene. In DNA, the CDR3 is TGTGCCAGCAGGGGGACAGCCTTGGACGAGCAGTACTTC. Amino acids: CASRGTALDEQYF.

The chain links TRBV2 to TRBJ2-1, with 10 bases aligning to TRBD2. V dropped 6 bases and J dropped 5; count of bases not matched to a gene: 4. The CDR3 spans 14 residues. From germline, CDR1 is SNHLY and CDR2 FYNNEI. As DNA, the CDR3 is TGTGCCAGCAGCAGGACTAGCGGAGACAATGAGCAGTTCTTC. Translation: CASSRTSGDNEQFF.

This chain joins TRBV7-2 and TRBJ2-2; 7 positions match TRBD1. The germline CDR1 and CDR2 sequences are SGHTA and FQGNSA. Trimming took 5 bases from V and 7 from J; bases not matched to a gene: 10. The CDR3 runs 15 residues. The CDR3 nucleotides read TGTGCCAGCAGCGAGTTGAGAGGGGGCGACGGGGAGCTGTTTTTT. This translates into CASSELRGGDGELFF.

This clone was counted between two and nine times. The chain recombines TRBV28 with TRBJ1-4, with 7 nucleotides matching TRBD1. The CDR3 has 15 residues. Germline V lookup: CDR1 MDHEN, CDR2 SYDVKM. Unmatched junction bases numbered 7, after V lost 5 bases and J lost 4 bases. CDR3 sequence: CASSTRQGSNEKLFF. The CDR3 bases are TGTGCCAGCAGTACCCGACAGGGCAGTAATGAAAAACTGTTTTTT.

The chain couples TRBV7-3 to TRBJ1-1; TRBD1 aligns across 8 bases. The J segment lost 4 bases and the V segment lost 4 bases, leaving 11 bases of the junction unmatched. CDR1 and CDR2 from the germline V gene are SGHTA and FQGTGA. The CDR3 is 16 amino acids. CDR3 in amino acids: CASSSQGQGGGTEAFF. The CDR3 DNA is TGTGCCAGCAGCTCCCAAGGACAGGGAGGGGGCACTGAAGCTTTCTTT.

This rearrangement joins TRBV7-9 to TRBJ2-3; D ambiguous. V was shortened by 1 base and J by 4 bases, with 6 bases between the two germline ends. This CDR3 comprises 13 residues. Germline V gene data show CDR1 as SEHNR and CDR2 as FQNEAQ (reference sequence). In DNA, the CDR3 is TGTGCCAGCAGCTTAGAGGGTCCAGATACGCAGTATTTT. Protein: CASSLEGPDTQYF.

This clone was counted once. This chain uses TRBV11-1 with TRBJ2-7, with 8 bases lining up with TRBD2. Germline assignment: CDR1 SGHAT and CDR2 FQDESV (reference sequence). With V trimmed by 5 bases and J by 3 bases, 9 bases remained unmatched. This CDR3 spans 15 amino acids. The CDR3 coding sequence is TGTGCCAGCAGCGTAAAAAGCGGGGGCCGCTACGAGCAGTACTTC. Translated, it gives CASSVKSGGRYEQYF.

This rearrangement joins TRBV3-1 (or the pseudogene TRBV3-2) to TRBJ1-4; D gene unclear. The CDR3 is made up of 13 amino acids. V was cut by 3 bases and J by 8 bases, with 10 bases left in between. Per germline, CDR1 LGHDT and CDR2 YNNKEL (reference sequence). In DNA, the CDR3 is TGTGCCAGCAGCCAGATGGATTCGGAAAAACTGTTTTTT. Translation: CASSQMDSEKLFF.

The J gene is TRBJ2-7, the V gene TRBV7-3; TRBD1 matches 9 bases. V lost 3 bases, J lost 6 bases, and 9 bases stayed unmatched. The CDR3 spans 15 residues. Germline V gene lookup returns CDR1 SGHTA and CDR2 FQGTGA. The CDR3: CASSLSGQGRSEQYF. The CDR3 DNA reads as TGTGCCAGCAGCTTGTCGGGACAGGGACGTAGCGAGCAGTACTTC.

The chain is built from TRBV9 and TRBJ1-3, with unresolved D. The V end lost 3 bases, the J end lost 0 bases, and 7 bases lay between the germline ends. From germline, CDR1 is SGDLS and CDR2 YYNGEE. This CDR3 has 14 residues. The CDR3 DNA sequence: TGTGCCAGCAGCGCCGAGCTCTCTGGAAACACCATATATTTT. Translated: CASSAELSGNTIYF.